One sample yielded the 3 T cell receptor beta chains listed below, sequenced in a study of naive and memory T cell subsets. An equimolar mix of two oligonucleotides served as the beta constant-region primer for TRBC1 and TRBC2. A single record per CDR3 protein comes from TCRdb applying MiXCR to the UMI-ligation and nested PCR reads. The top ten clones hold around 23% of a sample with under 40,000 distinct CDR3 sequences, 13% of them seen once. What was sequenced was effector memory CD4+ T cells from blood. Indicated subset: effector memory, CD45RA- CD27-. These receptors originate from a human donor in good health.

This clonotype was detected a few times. The CDR3 bases are TGTGCCAGCAGTTTTGGCCAGGTATCTCAGCCCCAGCATTTT. Translated: CASSFGQVSQPQHF. This chain joins TRBV12-3 or TRBV12-4 and TRBJ1-5; no clear D. Trimming took 3 bases from V and 6 from J, leaving 12 bases between them. This CDR3 is 14 amino acids long.

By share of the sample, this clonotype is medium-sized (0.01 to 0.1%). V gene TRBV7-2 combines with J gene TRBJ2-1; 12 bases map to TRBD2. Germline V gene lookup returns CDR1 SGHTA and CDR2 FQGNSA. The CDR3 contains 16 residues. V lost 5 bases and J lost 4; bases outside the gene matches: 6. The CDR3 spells CASSPRGTSGYNEQFF. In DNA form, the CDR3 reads TGTGCCAGCAGCCCCCGAGGGACTAGCGGGTACAATGAGCAGTTCTTC.

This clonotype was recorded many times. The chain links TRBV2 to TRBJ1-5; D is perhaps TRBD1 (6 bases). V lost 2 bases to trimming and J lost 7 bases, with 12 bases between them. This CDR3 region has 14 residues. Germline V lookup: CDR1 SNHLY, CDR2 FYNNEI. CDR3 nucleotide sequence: TGTGCCAGCAGTGAATCCGGAGGGGGGCAGCCCCAGCATTTT. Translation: CASSESGGGQPQHF.